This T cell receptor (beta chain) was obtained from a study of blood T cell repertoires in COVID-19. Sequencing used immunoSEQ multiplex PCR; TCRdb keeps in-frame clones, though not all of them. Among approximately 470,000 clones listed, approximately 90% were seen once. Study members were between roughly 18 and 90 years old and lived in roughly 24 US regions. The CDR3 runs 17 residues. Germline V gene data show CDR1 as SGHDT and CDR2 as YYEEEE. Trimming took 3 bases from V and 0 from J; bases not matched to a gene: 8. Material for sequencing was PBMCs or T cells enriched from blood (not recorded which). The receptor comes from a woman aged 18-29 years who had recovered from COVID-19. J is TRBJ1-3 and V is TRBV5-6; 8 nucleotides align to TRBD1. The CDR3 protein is CASSSLDRATSGNTIYF. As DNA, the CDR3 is TGTGCCAGCAGCTCCCTGGACAGGGCAACCTCTGGAAACACCATATATTTT.